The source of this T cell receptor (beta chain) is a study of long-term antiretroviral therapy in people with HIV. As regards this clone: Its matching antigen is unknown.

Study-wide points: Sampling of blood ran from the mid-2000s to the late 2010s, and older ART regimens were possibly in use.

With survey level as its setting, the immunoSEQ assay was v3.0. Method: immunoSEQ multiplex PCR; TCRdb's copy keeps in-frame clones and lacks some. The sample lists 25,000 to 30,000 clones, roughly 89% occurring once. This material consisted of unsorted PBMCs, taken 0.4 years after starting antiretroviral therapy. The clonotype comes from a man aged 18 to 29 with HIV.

CDR3: CARDQRGAGTNYGYTF. Here the CDR3 DNA reads TGTGCCAGGGACCAGAGGGGGGCCGGAACTAACTATGGCTACACCTTC. The rearrangement uses TRBV25-1 and TRBJ1-2, with D tentatively TRBD1 (6 bases). Germline assignment: CDR1 MGHDK and CDR2 SYGVNS. V shed 9 bases and J shed 0 bases, with 20 bases lying between them. CDR3 size: 16 residues.